Listed below are T cell receptor beta chains from one sample, sequenced in a study of cytomegalovirus exposure and HLA in healthy donors. Method: immunoSEQ multiplex PCR; TCRdb's copy keeps in-frame clones and lacks some. The profile shows 100,000 to 120,000 clones, over 75% of them singletons. Input material: PBMCs. Source of these receptors: a woman aged 25 to 39 in good health and CMV-seropositive. The CDR3 runs from the conserved cysteine through the conserved F or W. A D gene is named only where the DNA matches it firmly. Clone size is stated in some rows and not others, as once, few, many or a class when expanded.

CDR3 protein	CDR3 DNA	D gene	V gene	clone size	J gene
CASSTRTSGIYNEQFF	TGTGCCAGCAGCACTCGGACTAGCGGGATCTACAATGAGCAGTTCTTC	TRBD2	TRBV7-9	NA	TRBJ2-1
CASSEGGGQPQHF	TGTGCCAGCAGTGAGGGGGGAGGTCAGCCCCAGCATTTT	NA	TRBV2	few	TRBJ1-5
CASSLTPRTEAFF	TGTGCCAGCAGCTTAACCCCTCGCACTGAAGCTTTCTTT	NA	TRBV7-3	NA	TRBJ1-1
CASSQDFQYNEKLFF	TGCGCCAGCAGCCAAGATTTCCAGTACAATGAAAAACTGTTTTTT	NA	TRBV4-3	NA	TRBJ1-4
CASSIRDRGREQYF	TGTGCCAGTAGTATCAGGGACAGGGGGCGCGAGCAGTACTTC	TRBD1	TRBV19	NA	TRBJ2-7
CASSLARLPYNEQFF	TGCGCCAGCAGCTTGGCTAGGCTTCCCTACAATGAGCAGTTCTTC	NA	TRBV5-1	NA	TRBJ2-1
CATSAGAGNEQFF	TGTGCCACCAGTGCAGGGGCAGGGAATGAGCAGTTCTTC	NA	TRBV15	NA	TRBJ2-1
CASSLNTGDYEQYF	TGTGCCAGCAGCTTAAACACAGGGGACTACGAGCAGTACTTC	TRBD1	TRBV7-3	NA	TRBJ2-7
CASSLDGGVTTYEQYF	TGCGCCAGCAGCTTGGACGGAGGTGTGACTACATACGAGCAGTACTTC	NA	TRBV5-1	NA	TRBJ2-7
CASSEALNYGYTF	TGTGCCAGCAGTGAAGCTCTGAACTATGGCTACACCTTC	NA	TRBV2	NA	TRBJ1-2
CASSLPWGAQYF	TGTGCCAGCAGCCTCCCCTGGGGGGCGCAGTATTTT	NA	TRBV11-2	NA	TRBJ2-3
CASRGARGYEKLFF	TGTGCCAGCAGAGGGGCCAGGGGGTACGAAAAACTGTTTTTT	TRBD1	TRBV25-1	NA	TRBJ1-4
CASSAYSAVNYEQYF	TGTGCCAGCAGTGCGTACAGTGCAGTAAACTACGAGCAGTACTTC	NA	TRBV6-1	NA	TRBJ2-7
CASSRGTRSQETQYF	TGTGCCAGCAGCCGTGGGACTAGATCCCAAGAGACCCAGTACTTC	TRBD2	TRBV6-5	NA	TRBJ2-5
CASRPPRGCEETQYF	TGTGCCAGCAGACCCCCGAGAGGGTGTGAAGAGACCCAGTACTTC	NA	TRBV6-4	NA	TRBJ2-5
CASSLSAGGYYGYTF	TGTGCCAGCAGCTTGTCGGCAGGAGGGTACTATGGCTACACCTTC	NA	TRBV5-4	NA	TRBJ1-2
CASSFGAGEVETQYF	TGCGCCAGCAGCTTCGGAGCGGGAGAAGTGGAGACCCAGTACTTC	TRBD2	TRBV5-1	NA	TRBJ2-5
CASSLGSPKRTGITYGYTF	TGTGCCAGCAGCTTGGGATCACCAAAACGGACAGGGATCACCTATGGCTACACCTTC	TRBD1	TRBV5-4	NA	TRBJ1-2
CAWSPTGRTSYGYTF	TGTGCCTGGAGCCCAACAGGGAGAACCAGCTATGGCTACACCTTC	NA	TRBV30	NA	TRBJ1-2
CAWSTGVPEAEQFF	TGTGCCTGGAGTACGGGAGTCCCGGAAGCTGAGCAGTTCTTC	NA	TRBV30	NA	TRBJ2-1
CASTPQALSDGYTF	TGTGCCAGCACCCCGCAGGCCTTATCGGATGGCTACACCTTC	NA	TRBV28	few	TRBJ1-2
CAWRLGTSTGQFF	TGTGCCTGGAGGCTCGGGACTAGCACAGGGCAGTTCTTC	TRBD2	TRBV30	NA	TRBJ2-1
CASSPATIDRGKTEAFF	TGCGCCAGCAGCCCCGCAACAATTGACAGGGGAAAAACTGAAGCTTTCTTT	TRBD1	TRBV4-3	once	TRBJ1-1
CASSQDPSGKGNYEQYF	TGCGCCAGCAGCCAAGATCCTTCCGGAAAGGGGAACTACGAGCAGTACTTC	NA	TRBV4-3	NA	TRBJ2-7
CASSLVRDRSNQPQHF	TGTGCCAGCAGCTTAGTCAGGGACAGGAGCAATCAGCCCCAGCATTTT	TRBD1	TRBV7-4	NA	TRBJ1-5
CASSPEPREEKLFF	TGTGCCAGCAGCCCGGAGCCGCGGGAGGAAAAACTGTTTTTT	NA	TRBV5-6	NA	TRBJ1-4
CASSGDRGLGTDTQYF	TGTGCCAGCAGCGGAGACAGGGGCTTAGGCACAGATACGCAGTATTTT	TRBD1	TRBV2	NA	TRBJ2-3
CASSPDKYEQYF	TGTGCCAGCAGCCCAGATAAGTACGAGCAGTACTTC	NA	TRBV11-2	NA	TRBJ2-7
CASKSSGEDGEQFF	TGTGCCAGCAAATCGTCGGGAGAGGATGGTGAGCAGTTCTTC	NA	TRBV28	NA	TRBJ2-1
CASSSPGLPSNEQFF	TGTGCCAGCAGTTCACCGGGACTACCAAGTAATGAGCAGTTCTTC	TRBD2	TRBV28	NA	TRBJ2-1
CASSLIGDLNTEAFF	TGTGCCAGCAGTTTAATTGGCGACTTGAACACTGAAGCTTTCTTT	NA	TRBV27	NA	TRBJ1-1
CASSADRPKNTGELFF	TGTGCCAGCAGTGCCGACAGACCTAAGAACACCGGGGAGCTGTTTTTT	NA	TRBV2	NA	TRBJ2-2
CASNMDISSYNEQFF	TGTGCCAGTAACATGGACATAAGCTCCTACAATGAGCAGTTCTTC	NA	TRBV19	once	TRBJ2-1
CASSHPGQSYEQYF	TGTGCCAGCAGCCACCCGGGACAGTCTTACGAGCAGTACTTC	TRBD1	TRBV7-9	NA	TRBJ2-7
CAASRGYTGELFF	TGTGCCGCCTCCAGGGGATACACCGGGGAGCTGTTTTTT	NA	TRBV6-5	NA	TRBJ2-2
CASSQEATWTRSYEQYF	TGCGCCAGCAGCCAAGAAGCGACCTGGACTAGGTCCTACGAGCAGTACTTC	TRBD2	TRBV4-3	NA	TRBJ2-7
CASTGLGTDTQYF	TGTGCCAGCACAGGACTAGGCACAGATACGCAGTATTTT	TRBD2	TRBV4-2	NA	TRBJ2-3
CASSPSRAGVWYGYTF	TGTGCCAGCAGCCCTAGTAGAGCAGGGGTTTGGTATGGCTACACCTTC	NA	TRBV7-2	NA	TRBJ1-2
CASSLTGVYNEQFF	TGTGCCAGCAGTCTTACGGGGGTTTACAATGAGCAGTTCTTC	NA	TRBV7-6	NA	TRBJ2-1
CASGKAGDTDTQYF	TGTGCCAGCGGAAAAGCGGGGGACACAGATACGCAGTATTTT	TRBD2	TRBV7-3	NA	TRBJ2-3
CASSQTAGGTEAFF	TGTGCCAGCAGCCAGACGGCCGGCGGCACTGAAGCTTTCTTT	NA	TRBV4-2	NA	TRBJ1-1
CASSQQPDSYYEQYF	TGCGCCAGCAGCCAACAACCGGACAGCTACTACGAGCAGTACTTC	NA	TRBV4-3	NA	TRBJ2-7
CATATGWGSGANVLTF	TGTGCCACCGCTACAGGTTGGGGCTCTGGGGCCAACGTCCTGACTTTC	NA	TRBV15	once	TRBJ2-6
CASRQGSGANVLTF	TGTGCCAGCAGGCAGGGTTCTGGGGCCAACGTCCTGACTTTC	NA	TRBV9	NA	TRBJ2-6
CASSFAPGQGLTSYNEQFF	TGTGCCAGCAGCTTCGCCCCGGGACAGGGCCTAACAAGCTACAATGAGCAGTTCTTC	TRBD1	TRBV11-3	NA	TRBJ2-1
CASRPSGGGTDTQYF	TGTGCCAGCAGGCCTAGCGGGGGAGGGACAGATACGCAGTATTTT	TRBD2	TRBV6-5	NA	TRBJ2-3
CASSTGWNTEAFF	TGTGCCAGCTCAACAGGATGGAACACTGAAGCTTTCTTT	NA	TRBV7-2	NA	TRBJ1-1
CASSCSGRGCAYEQYF	TGTGCCAGCAGCTGCAGCGGGAGAGGTTGCGCCTACGAGCAGTACTTC	TRBD2	TRBV11-1	NA	TRBJ2-7
CASSPGQVYGYTF	TGTGCCAGCAGCCCCGGACAGGTCTATGGCTACACCTTC	TRBD1	TRBV6-1	NA	TRBJ1-2
CASSPSPAGYEQYF	TGTGCCAGCAGCCCCTCCCCGGCAGGGTACGAGCAGTACTTC	NA	TRBV9	NA	TRBJ2-7
CAWTQGRSGETQYF	TGTGCCTGGACGCAAGGGAGGAGCGGAGAGACCCAGTACTTC	NA	TRBV30	NA	TRBJ2-5
CASSYGRAGADTQYF	TGCGCCAGCAGCTACGGACGGGCCGGGGCAGATACGCAGTATTTT	NA	TRBV5-1	NA	TRBJ2-3
CASSSGQYTGELFF	TGTGCCAGCAGTTCTGGACAGTACACCGGGGAGCTGTTTTTT	NA	TRBV27	NA	TRBJ2-2
CASSLGGSVEDEKLFF	TGTGCCAGCAGTTTGGGGGGTAGTGTTGAGGATGAAAAACTGTTTTTT	NA	TRBV6-6	NA	TRBJ1-4
CASRPTVPNNEQFF	TGTGCCAGCAGACCGACAGTCCCTAACAATGAGCAGTTCTTC	NA	TRBV6-5	NA	TRBJ2-1
CASSLAGQGRTEAFF	TGTGCCAGCAGCTTAGCGGGGCAGGGAAGGACTGAAGCTTTCTTT	NA	TRBV7-8	NA	TRBJ1-1
CASSNRGAPFPQHF	TGTGCCAGCAGTAACAGGGGCGCCCCTTTCCCCCAGCATTTT	TRBD1	TRBV2	NA	TRBJ1-5
CATTTGGIRDGYTF	TGTGCCACCACCACGGGGGGAATAAGGGATGGCTACACCTTC	NA	TRBV28	NA	TRBJ1-2
CASSEDGAYEQYF	TGCGCCAGCAGTGAAGACGGAGCCTACGAGCAGTACTTC	NA	TRBV10-2	NA	TRBJ2-7
CASSLVTLRTSPNYGYTF	TGCGCCAGCAGCTTGGTCACCCTTCGGACTAGCCCCAACTATGGCTACACCTTC	NA	TRBV5-1	NA	TRBJ1-2